The TCR beta chain described here comes from a study of cytomegalovirus exposure and HLA in healthy donors. Findings of the study overall: CMV serostatus stood as the only immune exposure information on hand. Presence/absence analysis assumed near-uniform sequencing depth across donors.

CDR3 length: 11 amino acids. V was shortened by 5 bases and J by 6 bases, with 7 bases between the two germline ends. Germline loops: CDR1 SGHVS, CDR2 FQNEAQ. The count of this clone is one. What it binds is not known. Use of 60 Vbeta and 13 Jbeta primers characterized the PCR. This table comes from immunoSEQ multiplex PCR, and its TCRdb copy is limited to in-frame clones, with some not included. The repertoire has about 120,000 clones, 50% to 65% of them found once; the top ten carry 9% to 10%. The genes are TRBV7-8 and TRBJ1-2; no firm D call. The origin of this receptor is a middle-aged man in good health and CMV-seropositive. Sequencing was carried out using PBMCs. In DNA, the CDR3 is TGTGCCAGCAGCGACAACCATGGCTACACCTTC. The encoded protein is CASSDNHGYTF.